What follows describes a single T cell receptor (beta chain). The data originate from a study of T cell responses to AZD1222 COVID-19 vaccine. Whole-study context: Timing groups of about 4 and about 12 weeks for second doses were pooled.

Profiled with immunoSEQ multiplex PCR; TCRdb holds only in-frame clones, not every one. The table lists about 170,000 clones, 90% of them singletons. Sequenced material: peripheral blood, taken on day 0 of AZD1222 vaccination. The clonotype originates from an adult in good health.

CDR3 loop: CASRRASGPYEQYF. DNA of the CDR3: TGTGCCAGTCGGAGGGCTAGCGGGCCCTACGAGCAGTACTTC. The chain links TRBV19 to TRBJ2-7; 8 bases agree with TRBD2. Germline values: CDR1 LNHDA, CDR2 SQIVND (reference sequence). CDR3 length: 14 residues. V was clipped by 8 bases and J by 2 bases; unmatched bases: 8.